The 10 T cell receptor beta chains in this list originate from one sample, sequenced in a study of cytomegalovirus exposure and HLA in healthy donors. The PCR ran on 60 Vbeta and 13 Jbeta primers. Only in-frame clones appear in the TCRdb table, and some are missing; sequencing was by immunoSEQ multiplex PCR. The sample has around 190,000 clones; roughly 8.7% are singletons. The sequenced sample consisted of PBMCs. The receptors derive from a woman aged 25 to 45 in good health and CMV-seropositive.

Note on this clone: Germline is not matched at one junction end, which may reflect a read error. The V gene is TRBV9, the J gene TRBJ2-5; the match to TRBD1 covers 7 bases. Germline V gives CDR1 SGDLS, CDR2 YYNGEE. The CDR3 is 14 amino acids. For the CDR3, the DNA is TGTGCCAGCAGCGCCGAGACAGGGAGAGAGATCCAGTACTTC. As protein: CASSAETGREIQYF.

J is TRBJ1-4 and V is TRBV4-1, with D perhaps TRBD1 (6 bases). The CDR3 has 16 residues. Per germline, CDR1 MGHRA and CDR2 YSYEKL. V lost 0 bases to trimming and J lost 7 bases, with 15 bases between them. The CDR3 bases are TGCGCCAGCAGCCAAGAAGAAGGGGGGGGAGTTGAAAAACTGTTTTTT. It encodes CASSQEEGGGVEKLFF.

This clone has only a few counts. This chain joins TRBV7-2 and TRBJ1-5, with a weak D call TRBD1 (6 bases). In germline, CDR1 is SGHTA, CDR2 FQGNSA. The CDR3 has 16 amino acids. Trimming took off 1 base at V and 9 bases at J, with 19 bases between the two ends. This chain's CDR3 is CASSLERGQTLWPQHF. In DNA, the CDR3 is TGTGCCAGCAGCTTAGAAAGAGGACAGACATTATGGCCCCAGCATTTT.

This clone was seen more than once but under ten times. The CDR3 spells CASSSRVPYEQYF. The CDR3 bases are TGTGCCAGCAGTTCCAGGGTACCCTACGAGCAGTACTTC. The genes are TRBV5-6 and TRBJ2-7, with TRBD1 as a possible D gene (5 bases). V gave up 5 bases and J gave up 2 bases, with 11 bases separating them. CDR1 is SGHDT and CDR2 is YYEEEE in the germline V gene. This CDR3 is built from 13 residues.

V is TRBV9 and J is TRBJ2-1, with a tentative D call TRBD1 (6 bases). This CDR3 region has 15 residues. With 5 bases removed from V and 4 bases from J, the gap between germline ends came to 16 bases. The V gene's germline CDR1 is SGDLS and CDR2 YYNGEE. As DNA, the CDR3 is TGTGCCAGCAGGGGCAGGGGCCCAATTTACAATGAGCAGTTCTTC. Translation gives CASRGRGPIYNEQFF.

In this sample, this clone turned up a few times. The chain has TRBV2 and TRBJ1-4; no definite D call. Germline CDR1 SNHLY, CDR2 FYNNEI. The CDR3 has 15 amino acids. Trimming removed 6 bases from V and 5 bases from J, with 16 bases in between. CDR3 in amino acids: CASSPYSGWNEKLFF. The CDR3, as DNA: TGTGCCAGCAGCCCCTACTCGGGGTGGAATGAAAAACTGTTTTTT.

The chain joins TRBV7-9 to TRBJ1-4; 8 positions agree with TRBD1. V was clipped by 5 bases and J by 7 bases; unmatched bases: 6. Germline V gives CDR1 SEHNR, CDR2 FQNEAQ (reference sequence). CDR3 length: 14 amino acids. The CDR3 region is CASSGQGFFEKLFF. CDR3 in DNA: TGTGCCAGCAGCGGACAGGGTTTTTTTGAAAAACTGTTTTTT. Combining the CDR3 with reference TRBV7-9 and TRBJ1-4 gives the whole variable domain DTGVSQNPRHKITKRGQNVTFRCDPISEHNRLYWYRQTLGQGPEFLTYFQNEAQLEKSRLLSDRFSAERPKGSFSTLEIQRTEQGDSAMYLCASSGQGFFEKLFFGSGTQLSVL.

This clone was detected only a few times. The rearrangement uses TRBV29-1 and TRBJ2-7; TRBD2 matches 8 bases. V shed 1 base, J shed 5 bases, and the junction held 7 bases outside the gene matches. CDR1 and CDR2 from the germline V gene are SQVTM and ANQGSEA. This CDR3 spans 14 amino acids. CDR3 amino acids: CSVEGGTSTDEQYF. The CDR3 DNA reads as TGCAGCGTTGAAGGGGGGACTAGTACGGACGAGCAGTACTTC.

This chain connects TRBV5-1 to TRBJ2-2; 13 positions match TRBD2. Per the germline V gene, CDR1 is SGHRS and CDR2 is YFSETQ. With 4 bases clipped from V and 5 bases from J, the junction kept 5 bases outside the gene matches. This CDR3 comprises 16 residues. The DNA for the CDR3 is TGCGCCAGCAGCGAGGGGACTAGCGGGGTTACCGGGGAGCTGTTTTTT. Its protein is CASSEGTSGVTGELFF.

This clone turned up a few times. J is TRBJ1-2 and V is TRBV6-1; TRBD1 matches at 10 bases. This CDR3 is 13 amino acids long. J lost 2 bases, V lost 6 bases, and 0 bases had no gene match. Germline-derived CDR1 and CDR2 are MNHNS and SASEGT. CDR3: CASRDRGNYGYTF. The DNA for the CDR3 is TGTGCCAGCAGGGACAGGGGGAACTATGGCTACACCTTC.